The 29 T cell receptor beta chains below were found in one sample sequenced in a study of T cell repertoires in ileal Crohn's disease (dated by TCRdb to between 2018 and 2020). The time point label of this sample denotes: inflamed ileum from the surgical specimen. The protocol used for the library was the immunoSEQ multiplex PCR assay. TCRdb took over this immuneACCESS table, retaining in-frame rearrangements with V and J assigned. Such tables are incomplete; in checked studies, under half of the missing clones stem from an unresolved V gene, and the remainder is unexplained. In this sample the table shows about 11,000 clones, about nine tenths of which occur a single time. The ten most abundant clones make up 9.5% of the sample. Sequenced sample: ileal tissue. Receptors originate from an adult with Crohn's disease.

This chain connects TRBV15 to TRBJ1-3; no reliable D call. The ends were cut back, 0 bases at V and 0 bases at J, with 9 bases in the middle. The germline V gene has CDR1 LNHNV and CDR2 YYDKDF (reference sequence). CDR3 size: 16 residues. The CDR3 is CATSRDLAGSGNTIYF. The CDR3 region has the DNA TGTGCCACCAGCAGAGATCTCGCAGGCTCTGGAAACACCATATATTTT.

The chain carries TRBV7-2 and TRBJ1-3; 7 positions agree with TRBD1. Losses at the gene ends were 5 bases for V and 2 bases for J; bases not matched to a gene: 12. CDR1 is SGHTA, CDR2 FQGNSA, per germline. The CDR3 is 17 amino acids. The CDR3: CASSTQGVRLTGNTIYF. The CDR3 region has the DNA TGTGCCAGCAGCACCCAGGGGGTCCGTCTTACTGGAAACACCATATATTTT.

This chain links TRBV28 with TRBJ2-3; TRBD2 matches 12 bases. Germline V CDR1 and CDR2: MDHEN, SYDVKM. The CDR3 covers 17 residues. Trimming took 6 bases from V and 0 from J; bases not matched to a gene: 7. The CDR3 region is CASRQRLAGVSTDTQYF. CDR3 coding DNA: TGTGCCAGCAGGCAACGACTAGCGGGAGTCAGCACAGATACGCAGTATTTT.

The CDR3 loop reads CSVGSSENYGYTF. The CDR3 region has the DNA TGCAGCGTTGGGTCCAGTGAAAACTATGGCTACACCTTC. The chain couples TRBV29-1 to TRBJ1-2, with D hard to call. Per the germline V gene, CDR1 is SQVTM and CDR2 is ANQGSEA. V lost 4 bases and J lost 2, with 11 bases in between. The CDR3 has 13 residues.

This clone has just a few counts. V gene TRBV29-1 combines with J gene TRBJ2-3, with D possibly matching TRBD2 (6 bases). With 4 bases removed from V and 1 base from J, the gap between germline ends came to 6 bases. Germline CDR1 SQVTM, CDR2 ANQGSEA. The length of the CDR3 is 12 residues. CDR3: CSVASGTDTQYF. Here the CDR3 DNA reads TGCAGCGTTGCTAGCGGCACAGATACGCAGTATTTT.

The chain couples TRBV19 to TRBJ1-2; D call uncertain. The CDR3 loop spans 17 amino acids. V lost 5 bases and J lost 3, with 22 bases in between. Germline V gene sequence: CDR1 LNHDA, CDR2 SQIVND (reference sequence). The CDR3 DNA sequence: TGTGCCAGTAGTCCAACTGGGATGCGGACGCGGCACTATGGCTACACCTTC. Protein sequence: CASSPTGMRTRHYGYTF.

The rearrangement links TRBV19 to TRBJ1-6; D gene uncertain. V dropped 5 bases and J dropped 8 bases, with 10 bases sitting between them. Per the germline V gene, CDR1 is LNHDA and CDR2 is SQIVND (reference sequence). This CDR3 is built from 13 residues. The chain's CDR3 is CASSHFGDSPLHF. The DNA for the CDR3 is TGTGCCAGTAGTCACTTTGGGGATTCACCCCTCCACTTT.

This sequence joins TRBV12-5 and TRBJ2-2; no reliable D call. There are 17 residues in the CDR3. V dropped 5 bases and J dropped 7 bases, with 23 bases sitting between them. The germline CDR1 and CDR2 sequences are LGHNT and FRNRAP. CDR3 protein: CASGASPDPTVLGELFF. The CDR3 DNA follows: TGTGCTAGTGGTGCGAGCCCGGACCCGACGGTCCTCGGGGAGCTGTTTTTT.

The V gene is TRBV29-1, the J gene TRBJ1-1, with D perhaps matching TRBD1 (5 bases). The CDR3 totals 14 residues. Germline V gene sequence: CDR1 SQVTM, CDR2 ANQGSEA. Trimming removed 3 bases at V and 11 bases at J, with 22 bases between. The CDR3 DNA reads TGCAGCGTTGAGAGGGGCAGGCTAAACCCGTTGGCTTTCTTT. This gives the protein CSVERGRLNPLAFF.

The chain employs TRBV6-5 and TRBJ1-5; D gene unclear. Germline values: CDR1 MNHEY, CDR2 SVGAGI. The CDR3 runs to 14 residues. V shed 4 bases and J shed 1 base, with 8 bases lying between them. The DNA of the CDR3 is TGTGCCAGCAGTTCTCCGGGGAGCAATCAGCCCCAGCATTTT. This sequence encodes CASSSPGSNQPQHF.

There are a few counts of this clone. The chain is built from TRBV6-6 and TRBJ2-3; 9 nucleotides line up with TRBD2. The germline gives CDR1 MNHNY, CDR2 SVGAGI (reference sequence). This CDR3 has 16 amino acids. The V and J ends lost 2 bases and 2 bases, in that order; junction bases with no gene match: 5. The CDR3 sequence is CASSYPGTSFTDTQYF. CDR3 in DNA: TGTGCCAGCAGTTACCCCGGGACTAGCTTCACAGATACGCAGTATTTT.

J is TRBJ2-1 and V is TRBV2; 14 bases match TRBD2. V lost 7 bases and J lost 8; bases outside the gene matches: 7. This CDR3 is 15 amino acids long. The germline V gene has CDR1 SNHLY and CDR2 FYNNEI. In DNA, the CDR3 is TGTGCCAGCACGTTCGGGACTAGCGGGAGTTATGAGCAGTTCTTC. Translating gives CASTFGTSGSYEQFF.

The chain recombines TRBV5-4 with TRBJ1-2, with D possibly matching TRBD1 (5 bases). This CDR3 region has 13 residues. Germline lookup yields CDR1 SGHNT and CDR2 YYREEE (reference sequence). The V and J ends lost 0 bases and 8 bases respectively, with 11 bases between them. In DNA form, the CDR3 reads TGTGCCAGCAGCTTGGTCGGGACTAGCGGCTACACCTTC. Translating it yields CASSLVGTSGYTF.

The chain joins TRBV2 to TRBJ1-4; 8 bases line up with TRBD1. This CDR3 region has 14 residues. The V gene's germline CDR1 is SNHLY and CDR2 FYNNEI. Trimming took 6 bases from V and 8 from J; bases not matched to a gene: 8. CDR3 region: CASSPDRVKEKLFF. Here the CDR3 DNA reads TGTGCCAGCAGCCCGGACAGGGTTAAAGAAAAACTGTTTTTT. The full variable domain, in which reference TRBV2 and TRBJ1-4 provide the parts outside the CDR3, is EPEVTQTPSHQVTQMGQEVILRCVPISNHLYFYWYRQILGQKVEFLVSFYNNEISEKSEIFDDQFSVERPDGSNFTLKIRSTKLEDSAMYFCASSPDRVKEKLFFGSGTQLSVL.

This sequence joins TRBV20-1 and TRBJ2-5, with D maybe TRBD2 (5 bases). This CDR3 contains 10 residues. Germline lookup yields CDR1 DFQATT and CDR2 SNEGSKA (reference sequence). CDR3 sequence reads: CSLREETQYF. The CDR3 DNA is TGCAGCCTGAGGGAAGAGACCCAGTACTTC.

The chain employs TRBV2 and TRBJ2-3; the D gene is possibly TRBD2 (6 bases). Germline values: CDR1 SNHLY, CDR2 FYNNEI. CDR3 length: 15 residues. Trimming removed 5 bases from V and 2 bases from J, with 14 bases in between. Here the CDR3 DNA reads TGTGCCAGCAGTCAAAGGGGACTGCCCACAGATACGCAGTATTTT. This translates into CASSQRGLPTDTQYF.

The chain joins TRBV2 to TRBJ2-7, with 8 positions matching TRBD1. V was pared by 7 bases and J by 3 bases, with 11 bases of the junction left unmatched. Germline V lookup: CDR1 SNHLY, CDR2 FYNNEI. The CDR3 sequence is 15 residues long. The CDR3 nucleotides read TGTGCCAGCACCCGAGGACAGGGTGGGAACTACGAGCAGTACTTC. It translates to CASTRGQGGNYEQYF.

Here the CDR3 DNA reads TGTGCCAGCAGTGAAACCGGGGGCAATCAGCCCCAGCATTTT. Amino acids: CASSETGGNQPQHF. The chain uses TRBV2 and TRBJ1-5; D ambiguous. V was shortened by 2 bases and J by 2 bases, with 7 bases between the two germline ends. Germline V lookup: CDR1 SNHLY, CDR2 FYNNEI. CDR3 length: 14 residues.

This sequence joins TRBV4-3 and TRBJ2-5; 8 nucleotides align to TRBD1. Germline lookup yields CDR1 LGHNA and CDR2 YSLEER. J lost 4 bases, V lost 4 bases, and 8 bases had no gene match. The CDR3 is 15 amino acids. CDR3 amino acids: CASSLLGDRGETQYF. The CDR3 DNA sequence: TGCGCCAGCAGCCTACTTGGAGACAGGGGAGAGACCCAGTACTTC.

The chain employs TRBV7-6 and TRBJ1-1, with D possibly being TRBD1 (5 bases). Trimming removed 3 bases from V and 11 bases from J, with 22 bases in between. In germline, CDR1 is SGHVS, CDR2 FNYEAQ. The CDR3 covers 15 residues. The CDR3 nucleotides read TGTGCCAGCAGCTTGGGGAGTCAGGGCGTAAGTGAGGCTTTCTTT. Protein sequence: CASSLGSQGVSEAFF.

The chain recombines TRBV20-1 with TRBJ1-1; D is uncertain. Germline values: CDR1 DFQATT, CDR2 SNEGSKA (reference sequence). The V gene lost 5 bases and the J gene lost 5 bases, with 9 bases spanning the gap. CDR3 length equals 11 residues. CDR3: CSALRETEAFF. The CDR3 nucleotides read TGCAGTGCTCTGAGGGAAACTGAAGCTTTCTTT.

The J gene is TRBJ2-7, the V gene TRBV10-3, with D possibly being TRBD1 or TRBD2 (5 bases each). The CDR3 is 14 amino acids. With 2 bases removed from V and 6 bases from J, the gap between germline ends came to 14 bases. Germline values: CDR1 ENHRY, CDR2 SYGVKD. The CDR3 nucleotides are TGTGCCATCAGTGAGGCAGCAAAGGGACCCGAGCAGTACTTC. Amino acids: CAISEAAKGPEQYF.

The chain links TRBV11-3 to TRBJ2-3; D is perhaps TRBD2 (5 bases). CDR3 length: 14 residues. Germline CDR1 SGHNT, CDR2 YENEEA. Trimming cost V 6 bases and J 10 bases, with 20 bases left between them. CDR3 sequence (DNA): TGTGCCAGCAGGTTAAAGGCGGGCGTCCTGGCGCAGTATTTT. It yields the protein CASRLKAGVLAQYF.

J is TRBJ2-3 and V is TRBV7-3; TRBD1 might be the D (6 bases). The CDR3 has 14 residues. Trimming stripped 5 bases from V and 4 bases from J, with 13 bases between. Per the germline V gene, CDR1 is SGHTA and CDR2 is FQGTGA. The CDR3 coding sequence is TGTGCCAGCAGCCGCAGGGGCGGCGCAGATACGCAGTATTTT. Its translation is CASSRRGGADTQYF.

The V and J genes are TRBV10-3 and TRBJ1-6; D might be TRBD1 (5 bases). The germline gives CDR1 ENHRY, CDR2 SYGVKD. The CDR3 runs to 15 residues. Trimming took 0 bases from V and 6 from J, leaving 9 bases between them. This CDR3 reads CAISESGTANSPLHF. CDR3 nucleotide sequence: TGTGCCATCAGTGAGTCCGGGACCGCTAATTCACCCCTCCACTTT.

The chain employs TRBV21-1 and TRBJ1-4. TRBV21-1 is a listed pseudogene. CDR3 length: 16 residues. The CDR3 coding sequence is TGTGCCAGCAGCAAAGCGGCGGTCACAACTAATGAAAAACTGTTTTTT. Translating gives CASSKAAVTTNEKLFF.

This clone has just one count. The chain uses TRBV15 and TRBJ2-5; D gene ambiguous. This CDR3 has 16 amino acids. Germline V lookup: CDR1 LNHNV, CDR2 YYDKDF (reference sequence). Trimming removed 0 bases from V and 1 base from J, with 12 bases in between. In DNA, the CDR3 is TGTGCCACCAGCAGAGATCTCATCGTGAGCCAAGAGACCCAGTACTTC. It codes for CATSRDLIVSQETQYF. Using reference TRBV15 and TRBJ2-5 for the parts outside the CDR3, the full variable domain is DAMVIQNPRYQVTQFGKPVTLSCSQTLNHNVMYWYQQKSSQAPKLLFHYYDKDFNNEADTPDNFQSRRPNTSFCFLDIRSPGLGDTAMYLCATSRDLIVSQETQYFGPGTRLLVL.

This clone is a singleton in its sample. The rearrangement links TRBV27 to TRBJ1-1; no definite D call. The CDR3 sequence is 14 residues long. In germline, CDR1 is MNHEY, CDR2 SMNVEV (reference sequence). V lost 2 bases and J lost 2, with 9 bases in between. The CDR3 loop reads CASSLGERNTEAFF. CDR3 coding DNA: TGTGCCAGCAGTTTAGGAGAACGTAACACTGAAGCTTTCTTT.

This clone was observed a single time. The chain links TRBV19 to TRBJ1-2, with D unclear. The CDR3 consists of 14 residues. With 4 bases removed from V and 1 base from J, the gap between germline ends came to 10 bases. CDR1 LNHDA and CDR2 SQIVND come from the germline V gene (reference sequence). CDR3 bases: TGTGCCAGTAGTACCCAGGCGGTTAACTATGGCTACACCTTC. This gives the protein CASSTQAVNYGYTF.